What follows describes a single T cell receptor (beta chain). Under the authors' procedure: Reference gene primer amplification in the assay estimated nucleated cell counts. The data were produced by immunoSEQ multiplex PCR, yet TCRdb's version contains in-frame clones alone and is incomplete. The V and J calls and clone size were taken over from that table, and D and trimming were inferred from the DNA. The repertoire holds some 31,000 clones, with more than 85% as singletons. J gave up 6 bases and V 4 bases, and 8 bases lay outside the gene matches. Per germline, CDR1 SGHTA and CDR2 FQGTGA. CDR3 size: 16 residues. This sample is drawn from a study of blood T cell repertoires in COVID-19. Whole-study context: Sites across the United States, Italy and Spain contributed samples from acute and convalescent COVID-19. From T cells, B-cell-depleted T cells, or PBMCs came the material, which was cDNA or gDNA.

V is TRBV7-3 and J is TRBJ2-1, with 11 bases that match TRBD2. The receptor was derived from a human donor in a cohort sampled during active COVID-19. The donor label of this sample is uncertain. The sequencing input was peripheral blood. As DNA, the CDR3 is TGTGCCAGCAGCTCGATAGCGGGAGGGCCCGTCAATGAGCAGTTCTTC. Protein: CASSSIAGGPVNEQFF.